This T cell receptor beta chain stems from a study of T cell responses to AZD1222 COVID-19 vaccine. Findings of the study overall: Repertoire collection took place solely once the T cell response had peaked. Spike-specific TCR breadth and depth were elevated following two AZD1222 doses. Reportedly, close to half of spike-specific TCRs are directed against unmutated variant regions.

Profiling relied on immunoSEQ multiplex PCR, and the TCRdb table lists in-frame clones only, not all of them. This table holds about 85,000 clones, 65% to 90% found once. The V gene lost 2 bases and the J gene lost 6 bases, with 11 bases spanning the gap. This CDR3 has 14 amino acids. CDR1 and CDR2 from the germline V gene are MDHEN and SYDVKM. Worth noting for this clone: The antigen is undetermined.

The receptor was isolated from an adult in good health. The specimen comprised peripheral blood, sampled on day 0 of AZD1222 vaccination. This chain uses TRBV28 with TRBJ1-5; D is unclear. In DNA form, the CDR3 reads TGTGCCAGCAGTTTACTGGGCAGGAGTCAGCCCCAGCATTTT. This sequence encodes CASSLLGRSQPQHF.